The rows below give T cell receptor beta chains drawn from one sample of a study of blood T cell repertoires in COVID-19. The protocol was immunoSEQ multiplex PCR, while the TCRdb copy is restricted to in-frame clones and leaves out a portion. The repertoire holds 150,000 to 200,000 clones, with around 73% as singletons. Sequencing was performed on PBMCs or T cells enriched from blood (not recorded which). The origin of the receptors is a woman between 45 and 65 years old who had recovered from COVID-19. Both conserved end residues are part of each CDR3. The order of the fields is clone size, V gene, D gene, J gene, CDR3 DNA, CDR3 protein. A D gene is named only where the DNA matches it firmly. Not all rows give a size; the values are once, few, many and, for expanded clones, a class.

few	TRBV12-3/TRBV12-4	.	TRBJ1-2	TGTGCCAGCAGTTCCCGGAGAGTCTGGTTGGCCTTC	CASSSRRVWLAF
.	TRBV6-4	TRBD2	TRBJ2-2	TGTGCCAGCAGTGACCGGGCGGGAGGGCCCGGGGAGCTGTTTTTT	CASSDRAGGPGELFF
once	TRBV24-1	TRBD2	TRBJ2-1	TGTGCCACCAGTGTTCCTAGCGGAAATGAGCAGTTCTTC	CATSVPSGNEQFF
.	TRBV29-1	TRBD2	TRBJ2-1	TGCAGCGTTGAGGGGGTAGCGGGAGTCCCAAACTACAATGAGCAGTTCTTC	CSVEGVAGVPNYNEQFF
.	TRBV5-5	TRBD1	TRBJ1-3	TGTGCCAGCAGCTCGGGACAGCTCTCTGGAAACACCATATATTTT	CASSSGQLSGNTIYF
.	TRBV28	.	TRBJ1-5	TGTGCCACCTATCGGGGGGGGTCGAATCAGCCCCAGCATTTT	CATYRGGSNQPQHF
few	TRBV12-3/TRBV12-4	TRBD1	TRBJ1-2	TGTGCCAGCCGTTGGGGACAGGGGGATGGCTACACCTTC	CASRWGQGDGYTF
once	TRBV28	TRBD1	TRBJ2-2	TGTGCCAGCAGGAACAGGGGGGAGTTCACCGGGGAGCTGTTTTTT	CASRNRGEFTGELFF
.	TRBV28	.	TRBJ1-5	TGTGCCAGCAGTTTAAGCACTCAGGGGAATCAGCCCCAGCATTTT	CASSLSTQGNQPQHF
.	TRBV7-8	.	TRBJ1-5	TGTGCCAGCAGCTTTCAGGACAGTAGCAATCAGCCCCAGCATTTT	CASSFQDSSNQPQHF
.	TRBV10-3	TRBD2	TRBJ2-7	TGTGCCATCAGTGAGATTAGCGGGAGCTCCTACGAGCAGTACTTC	CAISEISGSSYEQYF
many	TRBV5-1	.	TRBJ2-1	TGCGCCAGCAGCCGGAATCCGGGTAGCTCCTACAATGAGCAGTTCTTC	CASSRNPGSSYNEQFF
once	TRBV18	TRBD1	TRBJ1-5	TGTGCCAGCTCACCAAATGATCCTGGGACAGGGAAACAGCCCCAGCATTTT	CASSPNDPGTGKQPQHF
.	TRBV28	TRBD1	TRBJ2-4	TGTGCCAGCAGTTTTCAGGGGGTTGGTGAAAACATTCAGTACTTC	CASSFQGVGENIQYF
.	TRBV9	.	TRBJ1-2	TGTGCCAGCAGCGACAGGAACTATGGCTACACCTTC	CASSDRNYGYTF
few	TRBV6-5	TRBD2	TRBJ2-1	TGTGCCAGCAGTCGACTAGCGGGAGGGGTGGGTGAGCAGTTCTTC	CASSRLAGGVGEQFF
few	TRBV3-1/TRBV3-2	TRBD1	TRBJ2-7	TGTGCCAGCAGCCAGGGGGACAGATTCAACGAGCAGTACTTC	CASSQGDRFNEQYF
once	TRBV24-1	.	TRBJ2-5	TGTGCCACCAGTGACCGACTAGGGCAAGAGACCCAGTACTTC	CATSDRLGQETQYF
.	TRBV5-6	TRBD1	TRBJ2-2	TGTGCCAGCAGCAGAAGGGACAGGGGCACCGGGGAGCTGTTTTTT	CASSRRDRGTGELFF
.	TRBV12-2	.	TRBJ2-7	TGTGCAAGTCGCTTTAGCGGGAGAGCGAGTTACGAGCAGTACTTC	CASRFSGRASYEQYF
.	TRBV12-5	.	TRBJ1-1	TGTGCTAGTGGTTCGGGAACCGGGAGGACCACTGAAGCTTTCTTT	CASGSGTGRTTEAFF
.	TRBV7-9	.	TRBJ2-3	TGTGCCGAGCAGGGCACAGATACGCAGTATTTT	CAEQGTDTQYF
few	TRBV24-1	TRBD1	TRBJ1-2	TGTGCCACCAGTGACCCGACAGGGAATGGCTACACCTTC	CATSDPTGNGYTF
.	TRBV3-1/TRBV3-2	.	TRBJ1-2	TGTGCCAGCAGCCAAGGGGAGTGGGAGGTCTACACCTTC	CASSQGEWEVYTF
few	TRBV28	TRBD2	TRBJ2-7	TGTGCCAGCAGTTTAAGTATCGGACTAGCGGGAGTCCTATACGAGCAGTACTTC	CASSLSIGLAGVLYEQYF
.	TRBV7-9	TRBD1	TRBJ1-1	TGTGCCAGCAGCTCTGAGGGGGCTCCCATATATTTGTACACTGAAGCTTTCTTT	CASSSEGAPIYLYTEAFF
.	TRBV18	.	TRBJ2-1	TGTGCCAGCTCACCACCGAGTAGCTACTACAATGAGCAGTTCTTC	CASSPPSSYYNEQFF
.	TRBV11-2	TRBD2	TRBJ2-3	TGTGCCAGCAGTTCCGGGTCTAGCGGGGTCACAGATACGCAGTATTTT	CASSSGSSGVTDTQYF
.	TRBV30	TRBD2	TRBJ2-1	TGTGCCTGGAGCGGACTAGCGGGAACCTCACGGGGGAATGAGCAGTTCTTC	CAWSGLAGTSRGNEQFF
.	TRBV24-1	.	TRBJ2-5	TGTGCCACCAGTGATTTGACCGCACAGGGCGGACAGACCCAGTACTTC	CATSDLTAQGGQTQYF
.	TRBV4-1	TRBD2	TRBJ2-1	TGCGCCAGCAGCCTACTAGCGGGAGACTACAATGAGCAGTTCTTC	CASSLLAGDYNEQFF
.	TRBV6-5	TRBD1	TRBJ1-1	TGTGCCAGCAGTTACTCTGGGACAGGGAGCACTGAAGCTTTCTTT	CASSYSGTGSTEAFF
.	TRBV5-1	TRBD2	TRBJ2-6	TGCGCCAGTCGATTAGCGGGAGTTTCCGGGGCCAACGTCCTGACTTTC	CASRLAGVSGANVLTF
once	TRBV3-1/TRBV3-2	.	TRBJ2-1	TGTGCCAGCAGCCAAGACCCTAGTGCTGAGCAGTTCTTC	CASSQDPSAEQFF
.	TRBV7-7	TRBD2	TRBJ2-5	TGTGCCAGCAGCTTAGGAGCGGGAGAACAGACCCAGTACTTC	CASSLGAGEQTQYF
.	TRBV30	.	TRBJ1-5	TGTGCCTGGAGTTCGGGGGGACAGCCCCAGCATTTT	CAWSSGGQPQHF
.	TRBV6-6	.	TRBJ1-5	TGTGCCAGCAGTTATAGAGGAGGGGGCAATCAGCCCCAGCATTTT	CASSYRGGGNQPQHF
.	TRBV5-4	TRBD1	TRBJ2-7	TGTGCCAGCAGCACATCCGGGACAGCCTACGAGCAGTACTTC	CASSTSGTAYEQYF
.	TRBV5-1	TRBD1	TRBJ2-3	TGCGCCAGCAGCGCGGCGACAGGGGGCACAGATACGCAGTATTTT	CASSAATGGTDTQYF
.	TRBV5-1	.	TRBJ1-1	TGCGCCAGCAGCTTTACAGGGACGAACACTGAAGCTTTCTTT	CASSFTGTNTEAFF
.	TRBV6-5	TRBD2	TRBJ2-3	TGTGCCAGCAGACAAATAGCGGGGCTCACAGATACGCAGTATTTT	CASRQIAGLTDTQYF
once	TRBV11-3	TRBD1	TRBJ2-2	TGTGCCAGCAGCTACTGGACAGGGAACACCGGGGAGCTGTTTTTT	CASSYWTGNTGELFF
few	TRBV6-5	TRBD2	TRBJ2-7	TGTGCCAGCCAAACATCCGGGGGGGGACTGGGCGAGCAGTACTTC	CASQTSGGGLGEQYF
once	TRBV7-2	TRBD1	TRBJ2-1	TGTGCCAGCAGGTATAGACAGGGTGGTGAGCAGTTCTTC	CASRYRQGGEQFF
few	TRBV4-1	TRBD2	TRBJ2-7	TGCGCCAGCAGCCAAGAGCGGAAGGGCGGGAGCTACGAGCAGTACTTC	CASSQERKGGSYEQYF